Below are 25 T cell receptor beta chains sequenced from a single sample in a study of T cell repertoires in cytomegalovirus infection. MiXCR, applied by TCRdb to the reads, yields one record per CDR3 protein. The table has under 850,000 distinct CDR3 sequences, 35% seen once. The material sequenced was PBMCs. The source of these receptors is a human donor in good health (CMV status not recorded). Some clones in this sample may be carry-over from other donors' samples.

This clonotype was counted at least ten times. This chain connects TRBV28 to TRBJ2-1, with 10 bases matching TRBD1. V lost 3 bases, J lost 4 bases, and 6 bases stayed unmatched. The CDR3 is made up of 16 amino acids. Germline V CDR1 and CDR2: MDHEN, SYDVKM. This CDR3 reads CASSLGTGVDYNEQFF. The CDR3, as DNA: TGTGCCAGCAGTTTGGGGACAGGGGTTGATTACAATGAGCAGTTCTTC.

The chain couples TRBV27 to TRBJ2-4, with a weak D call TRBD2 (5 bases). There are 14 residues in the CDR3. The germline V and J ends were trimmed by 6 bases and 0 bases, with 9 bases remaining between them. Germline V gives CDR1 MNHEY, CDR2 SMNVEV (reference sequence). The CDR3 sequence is CASRERVAKNIQYF. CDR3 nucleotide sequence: TGTGCCAGCAGGGAGAGGGTAGCCAAAAACATTCAGTACTTC.

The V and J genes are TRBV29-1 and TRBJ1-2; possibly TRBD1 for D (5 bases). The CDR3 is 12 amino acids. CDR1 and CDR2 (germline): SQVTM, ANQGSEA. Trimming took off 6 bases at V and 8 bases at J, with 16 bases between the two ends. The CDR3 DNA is TGCAGCGTGCAAACCGGGACTTACGGCTACACCTTC. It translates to CSVQTGTYGYTF.

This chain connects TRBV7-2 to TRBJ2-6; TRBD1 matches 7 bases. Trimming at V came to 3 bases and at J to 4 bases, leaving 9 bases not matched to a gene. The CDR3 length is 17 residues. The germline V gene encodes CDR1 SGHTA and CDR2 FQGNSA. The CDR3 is CASSFFPGGSGANVLTF. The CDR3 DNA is TGTGCCAGCAGCTTCTTCCCAGGGGGAAGCGGGGCCAACGTCCTGACTTTC. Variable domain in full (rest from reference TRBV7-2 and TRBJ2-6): GAGVSQSPSNKVTEKGKDVELRCDPISGHTALYWYRQSLGQGLEFLIYFQGNSAPDKSGLPSDRFSAERTGGSVSTLTIQRTQQEDSAVYLCASSFFPGGSGANVLTFGAGSRLTVL.

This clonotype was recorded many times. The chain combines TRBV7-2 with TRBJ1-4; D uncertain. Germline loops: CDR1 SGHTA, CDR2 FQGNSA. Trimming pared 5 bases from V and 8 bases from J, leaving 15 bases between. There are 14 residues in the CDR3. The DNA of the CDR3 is TGTGCCAGCAGCCCCCGGGCAACGGGCGAAAAACTGTTTTTT. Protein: CASSPRATGEKLFF.

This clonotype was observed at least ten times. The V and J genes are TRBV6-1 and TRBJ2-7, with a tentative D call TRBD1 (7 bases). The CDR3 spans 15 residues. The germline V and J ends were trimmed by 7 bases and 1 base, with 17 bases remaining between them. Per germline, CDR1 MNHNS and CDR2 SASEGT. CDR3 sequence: CASTQGGVSSYEQYF. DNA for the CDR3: TGTGCCAGCACCCAGGGGGGTGTCAGTTCCTACGAGCAGTACTTC.

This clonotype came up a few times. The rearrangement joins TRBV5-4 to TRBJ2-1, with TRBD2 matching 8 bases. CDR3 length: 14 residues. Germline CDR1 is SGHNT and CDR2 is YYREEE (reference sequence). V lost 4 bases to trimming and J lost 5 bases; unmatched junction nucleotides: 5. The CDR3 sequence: CASSALAGHNEQFF. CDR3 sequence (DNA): TGTGCCAGCAGCGCCCTAGCGGGCCACAATGAGCAGTTCTTC.

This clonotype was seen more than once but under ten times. The CDR3 sequence: CSARVGTFNNEQFF. The CDR3 coding sequence is TGCAGTGCTCGAGTCGGGACTTTTAACAATGAGCAGTTCTTC. V is TRBV20-1 and J is TRBJ2-1; perhaps TRBD2 as D (6 bases). The germline V gene encodes CDR1 DFQATT and CDR2 SNEGSKA (reference sequence). CDR3 length equals 14 residues. Trimming pared 5 bases from V and 5 bases from J, leaving 16 bases between.

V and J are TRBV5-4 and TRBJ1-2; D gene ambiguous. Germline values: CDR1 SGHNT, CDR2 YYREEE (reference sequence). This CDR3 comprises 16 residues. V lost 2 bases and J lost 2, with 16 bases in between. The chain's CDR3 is CASSFGQEPTNYGYTF. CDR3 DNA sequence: TGTGCCAGCAGCTTTGGCCAAGAACCGACCAACTATGGCTACACCTTC.

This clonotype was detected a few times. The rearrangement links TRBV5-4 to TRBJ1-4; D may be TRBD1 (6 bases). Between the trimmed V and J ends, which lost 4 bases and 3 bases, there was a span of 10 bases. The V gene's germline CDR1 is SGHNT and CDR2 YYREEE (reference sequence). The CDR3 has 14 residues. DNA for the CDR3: TGTGCCAGCAGCCCAGGGGTCGCTAATGAAAAACTGTTTTTT. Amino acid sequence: CASSPGVANEKLFF.

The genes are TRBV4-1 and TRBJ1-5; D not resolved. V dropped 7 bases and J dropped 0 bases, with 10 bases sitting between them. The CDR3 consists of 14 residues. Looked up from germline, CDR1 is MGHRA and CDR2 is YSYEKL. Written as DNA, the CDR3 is TGCGCCAGCACACTCGAAGTTAGCAATCAGCCCCAGCATTTT. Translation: CASTLEVSNQPQHF.

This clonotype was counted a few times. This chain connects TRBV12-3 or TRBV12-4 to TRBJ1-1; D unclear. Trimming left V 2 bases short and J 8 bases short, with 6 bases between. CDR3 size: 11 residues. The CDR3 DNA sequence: TGTGCCAGCAGTTTACAGTTGGAAGCTTTCTTT. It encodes CASSLQLEAFF.

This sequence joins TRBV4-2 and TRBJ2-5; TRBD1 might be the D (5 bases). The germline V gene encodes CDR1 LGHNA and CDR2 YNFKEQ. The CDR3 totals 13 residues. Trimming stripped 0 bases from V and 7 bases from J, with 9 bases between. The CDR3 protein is CASSQDAQGTQYF. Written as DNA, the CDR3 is TGTGCCAGCAGCCAAGACGCGCAGGGGACCCAGTACTTC.

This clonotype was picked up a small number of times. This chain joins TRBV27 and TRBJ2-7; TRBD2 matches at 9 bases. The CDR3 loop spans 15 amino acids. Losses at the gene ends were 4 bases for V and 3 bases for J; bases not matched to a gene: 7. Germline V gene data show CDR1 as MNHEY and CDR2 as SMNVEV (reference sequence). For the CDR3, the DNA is TGTGCCAGCAGTTCCTTTAGCGGGAGCGGCTACGAGCAGTACTTC. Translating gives CASSSFSGSGYEQYF.

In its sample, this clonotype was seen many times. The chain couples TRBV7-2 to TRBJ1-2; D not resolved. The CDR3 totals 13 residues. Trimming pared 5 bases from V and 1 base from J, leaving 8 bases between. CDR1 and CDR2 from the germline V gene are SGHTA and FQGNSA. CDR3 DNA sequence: TGTGCCAGCAGCGTTCAGGATAACTATGGCTACACCTTC. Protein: CASSVQDNYGYTF.

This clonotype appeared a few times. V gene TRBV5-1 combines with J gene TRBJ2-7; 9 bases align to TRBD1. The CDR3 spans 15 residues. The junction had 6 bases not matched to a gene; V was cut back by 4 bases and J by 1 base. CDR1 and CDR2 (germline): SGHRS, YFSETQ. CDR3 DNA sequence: TGCGCCAGCAGCGCCTCCGGGACAGGGTCCTACGAGCAGTACTTC. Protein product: CASSASGTGSYEQYF.

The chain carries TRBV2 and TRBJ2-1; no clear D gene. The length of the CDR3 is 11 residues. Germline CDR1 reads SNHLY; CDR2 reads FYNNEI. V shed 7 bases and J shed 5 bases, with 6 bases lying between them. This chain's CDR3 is CASKRDNEQFF. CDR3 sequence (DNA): TGTGCCAGCAAAAGAGACAATGAGCAGTTCTTC. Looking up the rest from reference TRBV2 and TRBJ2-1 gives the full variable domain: EPEVTQTPSHQVTQMGQEVILRCVPISNHLYFYWYRQILGQKVEFLVSFYNNEISEKSEIFDDQFSVERPDGSNFTLKIRSTKLEDSAMYFCASKRDNEQFFGPGTRLTVL.

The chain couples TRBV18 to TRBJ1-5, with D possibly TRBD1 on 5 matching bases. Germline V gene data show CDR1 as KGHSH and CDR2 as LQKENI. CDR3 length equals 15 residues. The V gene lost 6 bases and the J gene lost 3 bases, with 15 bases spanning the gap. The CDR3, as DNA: TGTGCCAGCTCCTGGGACGGTCGGAACAATCAGCCCCAGCATTTT. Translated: CASSWDGRNNQPQHF.

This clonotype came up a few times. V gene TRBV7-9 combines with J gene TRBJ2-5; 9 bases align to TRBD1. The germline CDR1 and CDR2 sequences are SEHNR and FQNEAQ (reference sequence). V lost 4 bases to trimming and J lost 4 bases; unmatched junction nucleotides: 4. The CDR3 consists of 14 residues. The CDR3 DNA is TGTGCCAGCAGCTCCAGGACAGGGGCAGAGACCCAGTACTTC. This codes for CASSSRTGAETQYF. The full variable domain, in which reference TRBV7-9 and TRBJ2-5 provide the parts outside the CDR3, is DTGVSQNPRHKITKRGQNVTFRCDPISEHNRLYWYRQTLGQGPEFLTYFQNEAQLEKSRLLSDRFSAERPKGSFSTLEIQRTEQGDSAMYLCASSSRTGAETQYFGPGTRLLVL.

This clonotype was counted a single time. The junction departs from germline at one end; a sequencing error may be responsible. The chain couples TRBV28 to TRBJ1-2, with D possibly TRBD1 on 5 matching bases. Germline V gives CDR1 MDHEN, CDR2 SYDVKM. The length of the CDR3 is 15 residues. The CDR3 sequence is CASSFGTPPRYVYTF. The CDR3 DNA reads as TGTGCCAGCAGTTTCGGGACTCCTCCCCGCTATGTCTACACCTTC.

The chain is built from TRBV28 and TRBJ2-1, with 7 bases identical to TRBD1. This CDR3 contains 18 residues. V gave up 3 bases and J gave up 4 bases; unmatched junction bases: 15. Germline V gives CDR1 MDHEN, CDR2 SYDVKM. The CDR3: CASSFSPLTGVGYNEQFF. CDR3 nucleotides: TGTGCCAGCAGTTTTTCCCCCCTTACAGGGGTGGGTTACAATGAGCAGTTCTTC.

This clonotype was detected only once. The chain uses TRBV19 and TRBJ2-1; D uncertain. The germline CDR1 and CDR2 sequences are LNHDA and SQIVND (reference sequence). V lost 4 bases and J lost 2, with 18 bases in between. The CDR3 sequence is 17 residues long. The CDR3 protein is CASSTNRAPSPYNEQFF. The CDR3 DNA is TGTGCCAGTAGTACCAACCGGGCACCGAGTCCCTACAATGAGCAGTTCTTC.

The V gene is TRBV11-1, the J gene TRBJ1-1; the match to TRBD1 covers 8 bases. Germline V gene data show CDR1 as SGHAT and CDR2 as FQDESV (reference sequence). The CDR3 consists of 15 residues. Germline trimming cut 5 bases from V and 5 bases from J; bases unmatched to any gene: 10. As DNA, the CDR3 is TGTGCCAGCAGCCAGAGGACAGGGCGTGGAACTGAAGCTTTCTTT. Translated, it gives CASSQRTGRGTEAFF.

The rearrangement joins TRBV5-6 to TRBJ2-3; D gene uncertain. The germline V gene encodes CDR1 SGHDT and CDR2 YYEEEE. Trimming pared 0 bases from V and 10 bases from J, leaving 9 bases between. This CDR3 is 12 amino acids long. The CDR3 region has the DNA TGTGCCAGCAGCTTGGTTTCCGGACCGCAGTATTTT. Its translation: CASSLVSGPQYF.

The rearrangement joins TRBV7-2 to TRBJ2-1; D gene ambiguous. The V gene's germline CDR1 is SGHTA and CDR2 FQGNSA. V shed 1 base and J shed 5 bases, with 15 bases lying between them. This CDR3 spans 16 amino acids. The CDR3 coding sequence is TGTGCCAGCAGCTTAGTAAATAGCCCTAGACACAATGAGCAGTTCTTC. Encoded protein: CASSLVNSPRHNEQFF.